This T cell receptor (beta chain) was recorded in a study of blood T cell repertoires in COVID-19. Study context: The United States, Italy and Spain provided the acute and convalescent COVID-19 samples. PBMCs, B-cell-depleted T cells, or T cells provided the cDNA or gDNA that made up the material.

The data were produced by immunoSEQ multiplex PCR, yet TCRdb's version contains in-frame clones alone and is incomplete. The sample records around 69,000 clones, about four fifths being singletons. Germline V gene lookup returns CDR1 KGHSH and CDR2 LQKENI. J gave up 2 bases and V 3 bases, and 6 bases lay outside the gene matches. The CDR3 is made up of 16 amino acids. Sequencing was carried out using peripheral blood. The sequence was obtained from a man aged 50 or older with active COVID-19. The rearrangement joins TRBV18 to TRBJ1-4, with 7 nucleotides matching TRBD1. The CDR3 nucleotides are TGTGCCAGCTCACCCCGACAGGGCAGGACTAATGAAAAACTGTTTTTT. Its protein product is CASSPRQGRTNEKLFF.